The 2 T cell receptor beta chains listed next were all sequenced from one sample in a study of blood T cell repertoires in COVID-19. Method: immunoSEQ multiplex PCR; TCRdb's copy keeps in-frame clones and lacks some. The table has some 120,000 clones, roughly 80% seen once. Sequencing was carried out using peripheral blood. The receptors were sampled from a man aged 80 or over with COVID-19, enrolled during active disease.

The V and J genes are TRBV6-5 and TRBJ2-2, with 10 bases fitting TRBD1. The CDR3 extends over 15 amino acids. Per germline, CDR1 MNHEY and CDR2 SVGAGI. The junction had 5 bases not matched to a gene; V was cut back by 7 bases and J by 3 bases. The CDR3 DNA reads as TGTGCCAGCATTCGACAGGGGGCGCACACCGGGGAGCTGTTTTTT. It yields the protein CASIRQGAHTGELFF.

V usage is TRBV6-2 or TRBV6-3 and J usage is TRBJ1-1, with a tentative D call TRBD1 (5 bases). The ends were cut back, 2 bases at V and 5 bases at J, with 9 bases in the middle. Germline values: CDR1 MNHEY, CDR2 SVGEGT. This CDR3 spans 13 amino acids. The CDR3 here is CASSYNRMTEAFF. CDR3 DNA sequence: TGTGCCAGCAGTTACAACAGGATGACTGAAGCTTTCTTT.